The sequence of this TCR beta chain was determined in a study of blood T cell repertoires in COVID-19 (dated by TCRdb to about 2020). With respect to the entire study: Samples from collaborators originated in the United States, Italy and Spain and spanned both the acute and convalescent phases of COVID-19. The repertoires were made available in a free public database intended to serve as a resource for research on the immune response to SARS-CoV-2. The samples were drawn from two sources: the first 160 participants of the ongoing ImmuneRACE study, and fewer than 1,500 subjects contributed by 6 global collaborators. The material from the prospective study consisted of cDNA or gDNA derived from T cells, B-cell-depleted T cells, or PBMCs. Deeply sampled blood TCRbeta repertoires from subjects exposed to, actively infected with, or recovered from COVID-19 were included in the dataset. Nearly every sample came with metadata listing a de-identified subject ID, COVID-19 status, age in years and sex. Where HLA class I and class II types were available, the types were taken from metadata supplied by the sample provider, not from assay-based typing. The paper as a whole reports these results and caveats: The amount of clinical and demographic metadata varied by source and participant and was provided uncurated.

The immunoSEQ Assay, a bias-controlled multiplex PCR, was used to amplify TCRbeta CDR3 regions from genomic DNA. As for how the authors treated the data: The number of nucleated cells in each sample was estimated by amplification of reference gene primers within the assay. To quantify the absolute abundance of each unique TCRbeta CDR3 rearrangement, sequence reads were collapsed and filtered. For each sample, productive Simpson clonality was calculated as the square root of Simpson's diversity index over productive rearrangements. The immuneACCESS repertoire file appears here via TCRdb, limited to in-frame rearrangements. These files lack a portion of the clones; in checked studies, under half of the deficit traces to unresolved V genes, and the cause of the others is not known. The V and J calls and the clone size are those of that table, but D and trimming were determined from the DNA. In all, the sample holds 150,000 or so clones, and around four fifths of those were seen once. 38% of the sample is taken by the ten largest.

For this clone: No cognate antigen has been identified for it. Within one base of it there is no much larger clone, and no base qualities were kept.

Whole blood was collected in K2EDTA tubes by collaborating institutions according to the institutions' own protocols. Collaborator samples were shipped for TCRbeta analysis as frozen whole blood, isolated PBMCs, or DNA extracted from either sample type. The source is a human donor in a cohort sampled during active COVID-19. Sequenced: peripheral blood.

The CDR3 region reads CASSTGEGEQYF. DNA sequence: TGTGCCAGTAGTACTGGTGAGGGCGAGCAGTACTTC. The rearrangement joined TRBV19 to TRBJ2-7, with a tentative D gene TRBD2 over 5 matching bases. The CDR3 runs 12 amino acids, cysteine and phenylalanine included. The CDR3 DNA has 36 bases and is translated from base 1. Cut back by 4 bases and 6 bases, the V and J ends lie 10 bases apart. The germline V gene (reference sequence) sets CDR1 to LNHDA and CDR2 to SQIVND.